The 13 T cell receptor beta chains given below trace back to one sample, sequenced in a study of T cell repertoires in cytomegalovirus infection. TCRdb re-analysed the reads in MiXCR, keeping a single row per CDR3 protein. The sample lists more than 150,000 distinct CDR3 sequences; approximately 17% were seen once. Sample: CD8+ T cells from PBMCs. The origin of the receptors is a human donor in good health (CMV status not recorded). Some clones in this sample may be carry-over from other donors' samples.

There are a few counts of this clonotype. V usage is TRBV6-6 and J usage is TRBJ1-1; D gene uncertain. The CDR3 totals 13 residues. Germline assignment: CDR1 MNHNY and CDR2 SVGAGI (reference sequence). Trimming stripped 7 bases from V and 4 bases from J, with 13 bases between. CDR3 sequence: CASTLLGGTEAFF. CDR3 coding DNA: TGTGCCAGCACCTTATTGGGAGGCACTGAAGCTTTCTTT.

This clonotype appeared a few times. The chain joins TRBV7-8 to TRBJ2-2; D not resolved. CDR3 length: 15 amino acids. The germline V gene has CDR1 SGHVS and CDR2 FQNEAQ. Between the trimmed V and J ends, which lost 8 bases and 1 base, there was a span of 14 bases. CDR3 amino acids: CASGPRTGNTGELFF. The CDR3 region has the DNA TGTGCCAGCGGCCCGCGGACCGGGAACACCGGGGAGCTGTTTTTT.

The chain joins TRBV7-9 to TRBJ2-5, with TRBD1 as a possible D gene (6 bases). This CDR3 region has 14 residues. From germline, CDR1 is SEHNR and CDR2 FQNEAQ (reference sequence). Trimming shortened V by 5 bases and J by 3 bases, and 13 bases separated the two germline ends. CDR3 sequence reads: CASSVQGTEETQYF. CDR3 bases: TGTGCCAGCAGCGTACAGGGAACCGAAGAGACCCAGTACTTC.

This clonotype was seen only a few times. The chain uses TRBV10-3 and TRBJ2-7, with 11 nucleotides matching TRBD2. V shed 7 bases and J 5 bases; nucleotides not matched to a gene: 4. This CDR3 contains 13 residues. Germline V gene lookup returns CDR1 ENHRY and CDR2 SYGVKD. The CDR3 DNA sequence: TGTGCCATCAAAACTAGCGGGGGCGACGAGCAGTACTTC. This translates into CAIKTSGGDEQYF.

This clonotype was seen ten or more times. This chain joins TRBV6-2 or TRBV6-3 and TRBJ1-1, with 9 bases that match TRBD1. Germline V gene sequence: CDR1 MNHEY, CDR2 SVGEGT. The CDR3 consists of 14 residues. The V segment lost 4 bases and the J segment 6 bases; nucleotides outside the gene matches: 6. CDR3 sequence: CASSFVGTGPEAFF. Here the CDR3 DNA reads TGTGCCAGCAGTTTCGTGGGGACAGGGCCTGAAGCTTTCTTT.

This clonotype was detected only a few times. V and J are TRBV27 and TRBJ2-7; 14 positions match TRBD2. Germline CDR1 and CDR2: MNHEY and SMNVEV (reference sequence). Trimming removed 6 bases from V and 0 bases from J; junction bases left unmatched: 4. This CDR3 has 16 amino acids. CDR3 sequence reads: CASRGLAGVSSYEQYF. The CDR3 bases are TGTGCCAGCAGGGGACTAGCGGGGGTCAGCTCCTACGAGCAGTACTTC.

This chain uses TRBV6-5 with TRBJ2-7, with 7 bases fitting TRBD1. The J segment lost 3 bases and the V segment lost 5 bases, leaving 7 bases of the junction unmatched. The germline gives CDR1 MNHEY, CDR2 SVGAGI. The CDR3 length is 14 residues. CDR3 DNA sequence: TGTGCCAGCAGTACCAGGGGGTCGTACTACGAGCAGTACTTC. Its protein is CASSTRGSYYEQYF.

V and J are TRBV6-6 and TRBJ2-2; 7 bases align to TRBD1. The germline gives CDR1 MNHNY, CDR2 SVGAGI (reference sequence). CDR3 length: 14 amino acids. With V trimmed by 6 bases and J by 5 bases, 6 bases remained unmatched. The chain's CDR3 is CASRSGGKTGELFF. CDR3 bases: TGTGCCAGCAGATCAGGGGGAAAGACCGGGGAGCTGTTTTTT.

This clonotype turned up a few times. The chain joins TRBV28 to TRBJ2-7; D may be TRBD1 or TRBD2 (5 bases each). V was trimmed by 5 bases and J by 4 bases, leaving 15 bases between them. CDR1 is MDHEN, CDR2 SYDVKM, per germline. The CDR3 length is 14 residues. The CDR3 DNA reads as TGTGCCAGCAGTCCGGGACCGGTCATGTACGAGCAGTACTTC. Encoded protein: CASSPGPVMYEQYF.

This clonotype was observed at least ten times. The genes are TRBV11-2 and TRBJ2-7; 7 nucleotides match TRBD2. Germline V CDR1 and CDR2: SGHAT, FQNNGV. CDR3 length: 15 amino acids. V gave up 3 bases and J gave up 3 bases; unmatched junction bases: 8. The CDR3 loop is CASSLALAALYEQYF. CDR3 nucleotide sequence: TGTGCCAGCAGCTTGGCCCTAGCGGCCCTCTACGAGCAGTACTTC.

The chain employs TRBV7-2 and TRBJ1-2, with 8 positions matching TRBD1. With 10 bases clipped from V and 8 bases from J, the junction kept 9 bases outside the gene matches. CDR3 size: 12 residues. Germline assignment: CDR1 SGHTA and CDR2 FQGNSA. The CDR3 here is CAITDREGGYTF. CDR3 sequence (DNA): TGTGCCATTACGGACAGGGAGGGAGGCTACACCTTC.

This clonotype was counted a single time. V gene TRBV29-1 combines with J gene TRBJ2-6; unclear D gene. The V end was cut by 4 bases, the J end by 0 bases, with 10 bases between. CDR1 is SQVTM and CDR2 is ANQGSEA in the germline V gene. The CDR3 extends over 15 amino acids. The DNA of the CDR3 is TGCAGCGTTGCCGGCACCTCCTCTGGGGCCAACGTCCTGACTTTC. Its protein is CSVAGTSSGANVLTF.

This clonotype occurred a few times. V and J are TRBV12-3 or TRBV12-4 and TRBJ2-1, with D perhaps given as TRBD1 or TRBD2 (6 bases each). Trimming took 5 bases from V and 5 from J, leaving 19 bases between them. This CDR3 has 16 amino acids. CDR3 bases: TGTGCCAGCAGTATTTCTCGGGGGCCTCTTAACAATGAGCAGTTCTTC. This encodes CASSISRGPLNNEQFF.